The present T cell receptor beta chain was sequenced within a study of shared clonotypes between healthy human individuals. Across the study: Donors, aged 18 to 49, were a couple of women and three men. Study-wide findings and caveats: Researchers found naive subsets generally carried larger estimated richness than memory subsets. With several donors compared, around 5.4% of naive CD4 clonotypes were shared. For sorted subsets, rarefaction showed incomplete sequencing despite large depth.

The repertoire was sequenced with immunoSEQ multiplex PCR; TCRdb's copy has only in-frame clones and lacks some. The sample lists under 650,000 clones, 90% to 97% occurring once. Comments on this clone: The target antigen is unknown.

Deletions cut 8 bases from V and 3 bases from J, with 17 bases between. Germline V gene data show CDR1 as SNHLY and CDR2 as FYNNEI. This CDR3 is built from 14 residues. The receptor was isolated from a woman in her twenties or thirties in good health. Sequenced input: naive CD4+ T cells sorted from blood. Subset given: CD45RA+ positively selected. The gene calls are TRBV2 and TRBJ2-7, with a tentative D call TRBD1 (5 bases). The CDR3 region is CASEQGFEDYEQYF. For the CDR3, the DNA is TGTGCCAGCGAGCAGGGTTTTGAGGACTACGAGCAGTACTTC.